Reported below is one T cell receptor (beta chain). This entry comes from a study of cytomegalovirus exposure and HLA in healthy donors. In the study overall: Roughly 85 million unique TCRs from HLA-typed donors were held in an early release of data.

The germline V gene has CDR1 SNHLY and CDR2 FYNNEI. V was clipped by 9 bases and J by 9 bases, with 18 bases between them. The CDR3 runs to 13 residues. PCR primers comprised 60 Vbeta and 13 Jbeta primers. The repertoire was sequenced with immunoSEQ multiplex PCR; TCRdb's copy has only in-frame clones and lacks some. There are 150,000 to 200,000 clones in the sample; around four fifths occur only once, and about 1.9% lies in the top ten. The chain recombines TRBV2 with TRBJ2-4; possibly TRBD1 for D (6 bases). Material for sequencing was PBMCs. The sequence came from a woman between 18 and 29 years old in good health and CMV-seronegative. The CDR3 sequence is CARGQTAAGIQYF. CDR3 DNA: TGTGCCAGGGGACAAACAGCTGCCGGCATTCAGTACTTC.